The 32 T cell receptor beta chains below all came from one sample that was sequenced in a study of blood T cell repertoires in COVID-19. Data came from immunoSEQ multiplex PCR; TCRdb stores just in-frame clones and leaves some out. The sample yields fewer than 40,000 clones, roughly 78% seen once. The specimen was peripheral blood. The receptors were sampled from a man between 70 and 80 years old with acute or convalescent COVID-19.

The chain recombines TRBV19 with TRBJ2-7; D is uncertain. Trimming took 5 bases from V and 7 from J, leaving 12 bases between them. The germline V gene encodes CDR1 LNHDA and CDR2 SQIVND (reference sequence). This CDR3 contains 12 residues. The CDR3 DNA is TGTGCCAGTAGTCCGAACGTGAGGGAGCAGTACTTC. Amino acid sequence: CASSPNVREQYF.

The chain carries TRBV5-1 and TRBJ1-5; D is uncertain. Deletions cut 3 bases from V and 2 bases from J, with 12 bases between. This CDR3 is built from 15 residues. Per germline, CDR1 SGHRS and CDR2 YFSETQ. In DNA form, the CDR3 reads TGCGCCAGCAGCTGGAAACCGGGTGGCAATCAGCCCCAGCATTTT. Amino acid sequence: CASSWKPGGNQPQHF.

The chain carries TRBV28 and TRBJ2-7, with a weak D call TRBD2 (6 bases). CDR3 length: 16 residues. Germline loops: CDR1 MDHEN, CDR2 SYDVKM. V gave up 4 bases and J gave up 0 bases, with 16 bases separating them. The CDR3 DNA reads TGTGCCAGCAGTTCCCCAGGGAGGTCGTCCTCCTACGAGCAGTACTTC. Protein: CASSSPGRSSSYEQYF.

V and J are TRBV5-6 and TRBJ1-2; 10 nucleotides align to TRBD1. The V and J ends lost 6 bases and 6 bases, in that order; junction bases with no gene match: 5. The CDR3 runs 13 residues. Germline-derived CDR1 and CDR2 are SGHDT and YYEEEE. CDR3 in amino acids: CASTRDRGDGYTF. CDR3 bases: TGTGCCAGCACCCGGGACAGGGGTGATGGCTACACCTTC.

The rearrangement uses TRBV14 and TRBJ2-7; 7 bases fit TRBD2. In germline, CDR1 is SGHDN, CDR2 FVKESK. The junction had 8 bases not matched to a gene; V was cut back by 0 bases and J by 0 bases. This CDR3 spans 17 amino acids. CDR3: CASSQDPLAEISYEQYF. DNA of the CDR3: TGTGCCAGCAGCCAAGATCCCCTAGCGGAGATCTCCTACGAGCAGTACTTC.

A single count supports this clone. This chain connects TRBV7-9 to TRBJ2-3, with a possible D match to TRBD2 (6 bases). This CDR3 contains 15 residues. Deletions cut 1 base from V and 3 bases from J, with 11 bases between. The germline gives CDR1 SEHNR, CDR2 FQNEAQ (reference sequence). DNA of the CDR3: TGTGCCAGCAGCTTAGGCGGGGTTAGGACAGATACGCAGTATTTT. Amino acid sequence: CASSLGGVRTDTQYF.

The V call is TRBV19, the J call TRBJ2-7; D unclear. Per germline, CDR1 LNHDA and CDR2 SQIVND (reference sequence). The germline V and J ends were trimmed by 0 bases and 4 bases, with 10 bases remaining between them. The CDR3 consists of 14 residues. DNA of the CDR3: TGTGCCAGTAGTATAGACAACTTATCTTACGAGCAGTACTTC. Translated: CASSIDNLSYEQYF.

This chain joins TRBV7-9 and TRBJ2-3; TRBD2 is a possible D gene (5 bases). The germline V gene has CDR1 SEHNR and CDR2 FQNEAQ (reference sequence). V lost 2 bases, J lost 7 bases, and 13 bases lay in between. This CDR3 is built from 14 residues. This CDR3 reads CASSLTLASNTQYF. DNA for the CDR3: TGTGCCAGCAGCTTAACGCTAGCTTCGAATACGCAGTATTTT. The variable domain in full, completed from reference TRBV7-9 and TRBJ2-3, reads DTGVSQNPRHKITKRGQNVTFRCDPISEHNRLYWYRQTLGQGPEFLTYFQNEAQLEKSRLLSDRFSAERPKGSFSTLEIQRTEQGDSAMYLCASSLTLASNTQYFGPGTRLTVL.

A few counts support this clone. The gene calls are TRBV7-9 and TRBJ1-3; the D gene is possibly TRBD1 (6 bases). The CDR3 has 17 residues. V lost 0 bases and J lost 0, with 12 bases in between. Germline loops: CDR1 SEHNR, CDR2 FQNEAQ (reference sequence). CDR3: CASSLAWTALSGNTIYF. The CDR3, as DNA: TGTGCCAGCAGCTTAGCGTGGACAGCGCTCTCTGGAAACACCATATATTTT.

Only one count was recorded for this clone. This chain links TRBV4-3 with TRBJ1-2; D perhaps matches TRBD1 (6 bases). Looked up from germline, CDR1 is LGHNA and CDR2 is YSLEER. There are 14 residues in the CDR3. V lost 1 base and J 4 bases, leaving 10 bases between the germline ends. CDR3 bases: TGCGCCAGCAGCCAAGTTAGGACAGCCTATGGCTACACCTTC. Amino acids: CASSQVRTAYGYTF.

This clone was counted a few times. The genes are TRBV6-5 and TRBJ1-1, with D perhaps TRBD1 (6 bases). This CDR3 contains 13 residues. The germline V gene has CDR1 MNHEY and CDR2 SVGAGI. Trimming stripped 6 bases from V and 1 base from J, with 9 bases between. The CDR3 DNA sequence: TGTGCCAGCAGCGGACAGCCGAACACTGAAGCTTTCTTT. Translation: CASSGQPNTEAFF.

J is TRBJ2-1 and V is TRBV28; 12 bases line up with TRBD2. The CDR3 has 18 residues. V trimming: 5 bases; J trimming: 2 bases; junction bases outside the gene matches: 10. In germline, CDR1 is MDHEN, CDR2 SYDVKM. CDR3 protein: CASSPGGPSGRAYNEQFF. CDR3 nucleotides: TGTGCCAGCAGTCCCGGGGGGCCTAGCGGGAGGGCCTACAATGAGCAGTTCTTC.

This CDR3 is CASSRTSGNEQFF. The CDR3, as DNA: TGTGCCAGCAGTCGGACTAGCGGGAATGAGCAGTTCTTC. The chain carries TRBV12-3 or TRBV12-4 and TRBJ2-1; TRBD2 aligns across 11 bases. There are 13 residues in the CDR3. With 5 bases clipped from V and 7 bases from J, the junction kept 1 base outside the gene matches.

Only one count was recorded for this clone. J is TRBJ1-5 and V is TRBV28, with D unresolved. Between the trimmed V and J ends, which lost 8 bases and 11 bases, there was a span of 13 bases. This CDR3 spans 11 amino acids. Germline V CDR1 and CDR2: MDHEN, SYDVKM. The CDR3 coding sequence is TGTGCCAGCTCGTACTTACAGTCCCAGCATTTT. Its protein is CASSYLQSQHF.

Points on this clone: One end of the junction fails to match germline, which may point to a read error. The CDR3 region has the DNA TGTGCCAGCCGTTTCGGGGGAAAAGGGCGGGAGACCCAGTACTTC. Its translation is CASRFGGKGRETQYF. The chain links TRBV28 to TRBJ2-5; TRBD2 might be the D (6 bases). The germline gives CDR1 MDHEN, CDR2 SYDVKM. The CDR3 covers 15 residues.

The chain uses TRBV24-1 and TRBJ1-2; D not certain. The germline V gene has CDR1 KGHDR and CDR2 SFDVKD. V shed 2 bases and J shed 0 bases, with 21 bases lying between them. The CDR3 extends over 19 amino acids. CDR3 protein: CATSDSGYPTALTNYGYTF. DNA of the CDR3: TGTGCCACCAGTGATTCAGGTTATCCAACAGCCTTAACTAACTATGGCTACACCTTC.

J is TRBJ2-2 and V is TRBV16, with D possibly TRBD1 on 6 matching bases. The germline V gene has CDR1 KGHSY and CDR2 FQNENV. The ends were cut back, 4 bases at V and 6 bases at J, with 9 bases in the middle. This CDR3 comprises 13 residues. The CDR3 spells CASSRGTSGELFF. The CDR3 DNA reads TGTGCCAGCAGCCGAGGGACATCCGGGGAGCTGTTTTTT.

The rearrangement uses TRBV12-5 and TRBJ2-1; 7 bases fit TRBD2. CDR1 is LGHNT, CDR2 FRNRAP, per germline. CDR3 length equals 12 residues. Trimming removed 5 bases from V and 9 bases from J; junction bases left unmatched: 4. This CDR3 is CASGREAGEQFF. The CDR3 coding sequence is TGTGCTAGTGGTCGGGAGGCGGGTGAGCAGTTCTTC.

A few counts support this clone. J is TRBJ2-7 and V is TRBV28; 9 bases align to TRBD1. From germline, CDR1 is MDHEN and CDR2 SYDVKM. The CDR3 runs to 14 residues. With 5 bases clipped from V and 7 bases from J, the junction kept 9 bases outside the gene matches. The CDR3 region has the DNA TGTGCCAGCAGTGAACAGGGGGCGCTGAGGGAGCAGTACTTC. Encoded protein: CASSEQGALREQYF.

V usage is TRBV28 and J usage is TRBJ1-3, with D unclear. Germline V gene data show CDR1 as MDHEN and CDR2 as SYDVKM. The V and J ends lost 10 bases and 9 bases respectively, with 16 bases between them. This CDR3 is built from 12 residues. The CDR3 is CATSWAKSTIYF. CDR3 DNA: TGTGCCACCTCTTGGGCAAAGAGCACCATATATTTT.

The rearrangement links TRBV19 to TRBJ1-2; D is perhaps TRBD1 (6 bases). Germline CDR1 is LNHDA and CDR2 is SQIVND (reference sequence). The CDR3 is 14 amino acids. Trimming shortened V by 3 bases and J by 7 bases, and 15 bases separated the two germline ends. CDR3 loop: CASSIGTGFGGYTF. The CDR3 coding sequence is TGTGCCAGTAGTATTGGAACAGGGTTCGGTGGCTACACCTTC.

The CDR3 sequence: CAISELPGQGADQPQHF. DNA for the CDR3: TGTGCCATCAGTGAGTTGCCGGGACAGGGGGCGGATCAGCCCCAGCATTTT. This chain uses TRBV10-3 with TRBJ1-5, with TRBD1 matching 12 bases. Unmatched junction bases numbered 6, after V lost 1 base and J lost 5 bases. The germline V gene encodes CDR1 ENHRY and CDR2 SYGVKD. The CDR3 runs to 17 residues.

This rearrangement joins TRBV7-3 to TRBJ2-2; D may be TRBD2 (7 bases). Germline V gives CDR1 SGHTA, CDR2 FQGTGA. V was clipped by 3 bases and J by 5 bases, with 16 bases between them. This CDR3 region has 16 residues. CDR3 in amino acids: CASSLGGWGRTGELFF. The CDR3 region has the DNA TGTGCCAGCAGCTTGGGGGGGTGGGGGCGAACCGGGGAGCTGTTTTTT.

CDR3 coding DNA: TGCGCCAGCAGCTCCGGACAGGGGGCGAGTGAGCAGTACTTC. Translation: CASSSGQGASEQYF. The rearrangement links TRBV5-1 to TRBJ2-7, with 11 bases that match TRBD1. CDR3 length equals 14 residues. After removal of 3 bases from V and 7 bases from J, the junction contained 6 bases not matched to a gene. Germline V CDR1 and CDR2: SGHRS, YFSETQ. The variable domain in full, completed from reference TRBV5-1 and TRBJ2-7, reads KAGVTQTPRYLIKTRGQQVTLSCSPISGHRSVSWYQQTPGQGLQFLFEYFSETQRNKGNFPGRFSGRQFSNSRSEMNVSTLELGDSALYLCASSSGQGASEQYFGPGTRLTVT.

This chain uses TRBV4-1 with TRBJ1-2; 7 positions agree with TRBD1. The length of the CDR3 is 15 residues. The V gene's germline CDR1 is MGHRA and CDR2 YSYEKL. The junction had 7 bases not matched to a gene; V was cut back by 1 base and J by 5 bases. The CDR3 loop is CASSQVAGGEYGYTF. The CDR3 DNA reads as TGCGCCAGCAGCCAAGTCGCAGGGGGAGAATATGGCTACACCTTC.

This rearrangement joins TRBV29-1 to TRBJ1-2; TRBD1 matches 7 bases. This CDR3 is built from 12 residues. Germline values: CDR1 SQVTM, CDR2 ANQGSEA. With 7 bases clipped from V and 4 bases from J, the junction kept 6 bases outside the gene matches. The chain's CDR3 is CSAGGQAYGYTF. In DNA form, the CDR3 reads TGCAGCGCGGGAGGACAGGCCTATGGCTACACCTTC.

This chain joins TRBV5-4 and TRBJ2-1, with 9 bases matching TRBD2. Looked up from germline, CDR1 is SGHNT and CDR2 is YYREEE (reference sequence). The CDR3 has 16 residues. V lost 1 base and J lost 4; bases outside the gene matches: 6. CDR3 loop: CASSLSSGSGYNEQFF. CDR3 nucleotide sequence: TGTGCCAGCAGCTTGAGTAGCGGGAGCGGGTACAATGAGCAGTTCTTC.

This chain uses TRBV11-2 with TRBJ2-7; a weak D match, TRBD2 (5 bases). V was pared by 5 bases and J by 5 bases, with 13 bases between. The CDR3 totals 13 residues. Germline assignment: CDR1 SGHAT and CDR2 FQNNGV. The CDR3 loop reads CASSPWTRDEQYF. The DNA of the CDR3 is TGTGCCAGCAGCCCATGGACTCGGGACGAGCAGTACTTC.

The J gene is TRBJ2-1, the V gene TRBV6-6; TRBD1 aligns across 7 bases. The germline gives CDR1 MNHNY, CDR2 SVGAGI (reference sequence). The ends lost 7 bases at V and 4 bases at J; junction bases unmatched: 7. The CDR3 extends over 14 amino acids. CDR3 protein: CASTPGQLYNEQFF. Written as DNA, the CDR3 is TGTGCCAGCACCCCGGGACAGTTGTACAATGAGCAGTTCTTC.

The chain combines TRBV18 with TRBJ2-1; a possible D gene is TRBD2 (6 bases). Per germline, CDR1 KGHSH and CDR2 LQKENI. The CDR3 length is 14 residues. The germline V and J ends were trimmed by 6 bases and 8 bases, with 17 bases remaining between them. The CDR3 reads CASSAFTSFDEQFF. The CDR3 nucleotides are TGTGCCAGCTCTGCATTTACTAGCTTCGATGAGCAGTTCTTC. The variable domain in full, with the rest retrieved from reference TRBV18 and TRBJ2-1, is NAGVMQNPRHLVRRRGQEARLRCSPMKGHSHVYWYRQLPEEGLKFMVYLQKENIIDESGMPKERFSAEFPKEGPSILRIQQVVRGDSAAYFCASSAFTSFDEQFFGPGTRLTVL.

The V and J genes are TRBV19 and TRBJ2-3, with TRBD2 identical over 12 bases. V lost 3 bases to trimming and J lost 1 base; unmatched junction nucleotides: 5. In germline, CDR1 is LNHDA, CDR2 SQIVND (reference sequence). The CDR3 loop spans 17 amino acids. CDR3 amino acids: CASSIHGLAGRTDTQYF. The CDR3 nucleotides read TGTGCCAGTAGTATCCACGGACTAGCGGGGCGCACAGATACGCAGTATTTT.

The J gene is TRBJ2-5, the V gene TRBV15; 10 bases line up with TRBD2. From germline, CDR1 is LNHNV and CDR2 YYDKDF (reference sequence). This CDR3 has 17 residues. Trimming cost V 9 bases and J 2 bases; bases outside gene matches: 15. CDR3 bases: TGTGCCACACTATCGGCTAGCGGGAGTCACCCTCAAGAGACCCAGTACTTC. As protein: CATLSASGSHPQETQYF.